This T cell receptor beta chain derives from a study of T cells after yellow fever vaccination. About the study: Fractions low in cell number were prepared with SMART-Seq v4 Ultra Low Input.

Whole-study results and caveats: The presence of abundant clonotypes contaminating from the bulk population was possible in FACS-sorted repertoires. The secondary response was weaker but peaked faster, day 5 versus 15.

UMIs were added to TCR cDNA along with a universal primer site when it was made by 5'RACE template switching. TCRdb re-derived calls from the 5' RACE reads in MiXCR, one entry per CDR3 protein. Among 450,000 to 600,000 distinct CDR3 sequences listed, less than 15% were seen once. The germline V gene encodes CDR1 SGHVS and CDR2 FNYEAQ. CDR3 length: 16 residues. The ends were cut back, 0 bases at V and 4 bases at J, with 13 bases in the middle. This clonotype was seen only a few times. Its antigen is not known. This specimen consisted of PBMCs, obtained on the day of the yellow fever booster vaccination. This chain uses TRBV7-6 with TRBJ2-1; unclear D gene. The receptor's source is a man aged 25 to 45 who received the YFV17D yellow fever vaccine. The CDR3: CASSLASISRYNEQFF. CDR3 sequence (DNA): TGTGCCAGCAGCTTAGCGTCGATTTCTAGGTACAATGAGCAGTTCTTC.